The 21 T cell receptor beta chains below were found in one sample sequenced in a study of blood T cell repertoires in COVID-19. TCRdb's copy holds only in-frame clones and misses some; the assay was immunoSEQ multiplex PCR. The sample has over 120,000 clones, around 83% seen once; the top ten hold roughly 2.6%. The sequenced material came from peripheral blood. These receptors originate from a human donor with acute or convalescent COVID-19. The donor label of this sample is uncertain.

CDR3 DNA sequence: TGCGCCAGCAGCGAATCGACAGGGAACTATGGCTACACCTTC. It specifies CASSESTGNYGYTF. V and J are TRBV5-1 and TRBJ1-2, with 7 bases fitting TRBD1. The germline CDR1 and CDR2 sequences are SGHRS and YFSETQ. V shed 4 bases and J 2 bases; nucleotides not matched to a gene: 5. The CDR3 loop spans 14 amino acids.

The gene calls are TRBV27 and TRBJ1-1; TRBD1 matches at 10 bases. Trimming at V came to 5 bases and at J to 5 bases, leaving 8 bases not matched to a gene. Germline V gene lookup returns CDR1 MNHEY and CDR2 SMNVEV (reference sequence). The CDR3 runs 15 residues. The CDR3 coding sequence is TGTGCCAGCAGTAGAGACAGGGGGCGTGGGACTGAAGCTTTCTTT. This codes for CASSRDRGRGTEAFF.

The J gene is TRBJ1-5, the V gene TRBV18; the D gene is possibly TRBD1 (6 bases). Trimming cost V 2 bases and J 4 bases, with 12 bases left between them. This CDR3 region has 15 residues. Germline CDR1 is KGHSH and CDR2 is LQKENI. CDR3 sequence reads: CASSPGGQRNQPQHF. The CDR3 nucleotides read TGTGCCAGCTCACCAGGAGGACAGAGGAATCAGCCCCAGCATTTT.

This chain uses TRBV6-2 or TRBV6-3 with TRBJ2-3; TRBD2 is a possible D gene (6 bases). In germline, CDR1 is MNHEY, CDR2 SVGEGT. The CDR3 extends over 15 amino acids. Trimming stripped 4 bases from V and 0 bases from J, with 11 bases between. The CDR3 sequence: CASSSPTRSTDTQYF. As DNA, the CDR3 is TGTGCCAGCAGTTCCCCGACTAGAAGCACAGATACGCAGTATTTT.

V usage is TRBV9 and J usage is TRBJ1-6; a possible D gene is TRBD1 (5 bases). Germline CDR1 is SGDLS and CDR2 is YYNGEE. Trimming took 0 bases from V and 9 from J, leaving 13 bases between them. The length of the CDR3 is 15 residues. CDR3 DNA sequence: TGTGCCAGCAGCGTAGCGGGAGGGGCCGGTTCACCCCTCCACTTT. Translating it yields CASSVAGGAGSPLHF.

This chain links TRBV19 with TRBJ2-3; the D gene is possibly TRBD1 (6 bases). The length of the CDR3 is 15 residues. Trimming cost V 4 bases and J 0 bases, with 11 bases left between them. Germline CDR1 LNHDA, CDR2 SQIVND (reference sequence). The CDR3 reads CASSKTGASTDTQYF. The CDR3 coding sequence is TGTGCCAGTAGTAAGACAGGAGCAAGCACAGATACGCAGTATTTT.

A few counts support this clone. In DNA, the CDR3 is TGTGCCAGCAGCCAAGTGTGGGACACTCAAGAGACCCAGTACTTC. It yields the protein CASSQVWDTQETQYF. This chain links TRBV14 with TRBJ2-5, with D perhaps TRBD1 (6 bases). CDR1 and CDR2 (germline): SGHDN, FVKESK. The V end was cut by 1 base, the J end by 2 bases, with 11 bases between. The CDR3 is 15 amino acids.

The chain recombines TRBV5-1 with TRBJ2-5; 9 bases are a match to TRBD1. The germline gives CDR1 SGHRS, CDR2 YFSETQ. The CDR3 extends over 14 amino acids. The V gene end was trimmed by 2 bases and the J gene end by 3 bases; junction bases not matched to a gene: 2. The CDR3 nucleotides are TGCGCCAGCAGCTTAGGGACAGGGAAAGAGACCCAGTACTTC. It specifies CASSLGTGKETQYF.

The rearrangement uses TRBV18 and TRBJ2-3, with a weak D call TRBD1 (6 bases). Germline loops: CDR1 KGHSH, CDR2 LQKENI. This CDR3 region has 13 residues. V was pared by 8 bases and J by 6 bases, with 15 bases between. The CDR3 region is CASKNRVSDTQYF. Here the CDR3 DNA reads TGTGCCAGCAAAAACAGGGTTTCCGATACGCAGTATTTT.

This chain links TRBV2 with TRBJ2-3; the D gene is possibly TRBD2 (5 bases). CDR1 and CDR2 from the germline V gene are SNHLY and FYNNEI. V lost 1 base to trimming and J lost 1 base, with 9 bases between them. The CDR3 runs to 15 residues. CDR3 nucleotide sequence: TGTGCCAGCAGTGAAGGGGCGGGTCGCACAGATACGCAGTATTTT. As protein: CASSEGAGRTDTQYF.

This chain links TRBV10-3 with TRBJ1-5; unclear D gene. The V end was cut by 3 bases, the J end by 0 bases, with 3 bases between. Germline loops: CDR1 ENHRY, CDR2 SYGVKD. CDR3 size: 13 residues. CDR3 coding DNA: TGTGCCATCAGTGATATTAGCAATCAGCCCCAGCATTTT. It encodes CAISDISNQPQHF.

This sequence joins TRBV7-2 and TRBJ2-5, with TRBD2 matching 15 bases. CDR1 SGHTA and CDR2 FQGNSA come from the germline V gene. The V and J ends lost 5 bases and 1 base, in that order; junction bases with no gene match: 8. CDR3 length: 18 amino acids. CDR3 sequence (DNA): TGTGCCAGCAGCCCACGGACTAGCGGGAGGGGGATCCAAGAGACCCAGTACTTC. It codes for CASSPRTSGRGIQETQYF.

The V call is TRBV28, the J call TRBJ2-2; 10 bases agree with TRBD1. This CDR3 spans 15 amino acids. Germline V lookup: CDR1 MDHEN, CDR2 SYDVKM. V was clipped by 6 bases and J by 6 bases; unmatched bases: 7. This chain's CDR3 is CASSLRDRGAGELFF. Written as DNA, the CDR3 is TGTGCCAGCAGCCTCCGGGACAGGGGTGCCGGGGAGCTGTTTTTT.

This chain uses TRBV7-3 with TRBJ2-4, with D maybe TRBD2 (5 bases). Trimming cost V 3 bases and J 0 bases, with 6 bases left between them. Germline lookup yields CDR1 SGHTA and CDR2 FQGTGA. The CDR3 has 14 residues. CDR3 nucleotide sequence: TGTGCCAGCAGCTTCGCGGGAGCCAAAAACATTCAGTACTTC. Its protein product is CASSFAGAKNIQYF.

This rearrangement joins TRBV2 to TRBJ2-5; possibly TRBD2 for D (7 bases). The germline gives CDR1 SNHLY, CDR2 FYNNEI. V was trimmed by 7 bases and J by 2 bases, leaving 17 bases between them. This CDR3 has 15 amino acids. The CDR3 DNA sequence: TGTGCCAGCACTTTACAGGGAGGGAATCAAGAGACCCAGTACTTC. It encodes CASTLQGGNQETQYF.

The CDR3: CASSQEGPTYNEQFF. The DNA for the CDR3 is TGCGCCAGCAGCCAAGAGGGCCCAACCTACAATGAGCAGTTCTTC. V usage is TRBV4-3 and J usage is TRBJ2-1; D is uncertain. Germline V gene data show CDR1 as LGHNA and CDR2 as YSLEER. The CDR3 has 15 residues. With 0 bases removed from V and 2 bases from J, the gap between germline ends came to 8 bases.

Details on this clone: The same CDR3 also results from other DNA sequences found in this sample. The J gene is TRBJ2-5, the V gene TRBV7-2; 8 positions agree with TRBD2. This CDR3 spans 15 amino acids. Trimming cost V 1 base and J 5 bases; bases outside gene matches: 6. Germline V CDR1 and CDR2: SGHTA, FQGNSA. CDR3 sequence (DNA): TGTGCCAGCAGCTTAGGGGGACTAGAGGGTGAGACCCAGTACTTC. Residues: CASSLGGLEGETQYF.

The chain uses TRBV4-3 and TRBJ1-1; D is possibly TRBD1 (5 bases). Germline values: CDR1 LGHNA, CDR2 YSLEER. The CDR3 consists of 17 residues. V was pared by 0 bases and J by 1 base, with 15 bases between. CDR3 DNA sequence: TGCGCCAGCAGCCAAGATCGGGGCTGGGGGGGGAACACTGAAGCTTTCTTT. Residues: CASSQDRGWGGNTEAFF.

J is TRBJ2-7 and V is TRBV11-2, with 8 bases identical to TRBD2. The V gene end was trimmed by 5 bases and the J gene end by 3 bases; junction bases not matched to a gene: 9. The CDR3 sequence is 15 residues long. Per the germline V gene, CDR1 is SGHAT and CDR2 is FQNNGV. This CDR3 is CASSGRLALGYEQYV. Here the CDR3 DNA reads TGTGCCAGCAGCGGGCGACTAGCGCTAGGCTACGAGCAGTACGTC.

V usage is TRBV5-4 and J usage is TRBJ2-3; possible D gene TRBD2, 6 bases. The CDR3 is 15 amino acids. Germline CDR1 and CDR2: SGHNT and YYREEE (reference sequence). V lost 4 bases and J lost 4, with 16 bases in between. The CDR3 protein is CASSPEGDNADTQYF. CDR3 DNA sequence: TGTGCCAGCAGCCCGGAGGGCGACAACGCAGATACGCAGTATTTT.

CDR3 amino acids: CASSLPPTANYGYTF. The CDR3 DNA is TGTGCCAGCAGCCTACCCCCGACAGCCAACTATGGCTACACCTTC. The chain recombines TRBV5-5 with TRBJ1-2; tentative D call: TRBD1 (5 bases). CDR1 and CDR2 from the germline V gene are SGHKS and YYEKEE (reference sequence). Trimming removed 4 bases from V and 2 bases from J, with 15 bases in between. CDR3 length: 15 amino acids.